Shown below are 14 T cell receptor beta chains from a single sample sequenced in a study of CD8 T cells in ankylosing spondylitis. General study points: What appeared characteristic of ankylosing spondylitis blood was a TCR beta motif of eight highly homologous variants.

These receptors have no known antigen. One entry per CDR3 protein, called by TCRdb with MiXCR from the 5' RACE reads. The table has about 450,000 distinct CDR3 sequences, roughly 26% seen once. Sequencing was carried out using blood, either unsorted or a sorted T cell fraction (not recorded which). These receptors all come from a male donor with ankylosing spondylitis.

V usage is TRBV4-2 and J usage is TRBJ2-5; 15 bases line up with TRBD2. The J segment lost 2 bases and the V segment lost 1 base, leaving 2 bases of the junction unmatched. Germline V gene sequence: CDR1 LGHNA, CDR2 YNFKEQ. The CDR3 sequence is 17 residues long. The CDR3 region has the DNA TGTGCCAGCAGCCAAGTAGGACTAGCGGGAGGGCAAGAGACCCAGTACTTC. Protein: CASSQVGLAGGQETQYF.

V is TRBV5-1 and J is TRBJ2-7; 7 nucleotides align to TRBD2. J was trimmed by 6 bases and V by 4 bases; bases with no gene match: 10. Germline loops: CDR1 SGHRS, CDR2 YFSETQ. This CDR3 is 14 amino acids long. CDR3 amino acids: CASSMVQGRGEQYF. CDR3 nucleotide sequence: TGCGCCAGCAGCATGGTCCAAGGGAGGGGCGAGCAGTACTTC.

This clonotype has just a few counts. The rearrangement links TRBV15 to TRBJ2-1; TRBD2 matches at 9 bases. V dropped 0 bases and J dropped 1; count of bases not matched to a gene: 4. Germline V gene data show CDR1 as LNHNV and CDR2 as YYDKDF (reference sequence). The CDR3 runs to 17 residues. CDR3 in DNA: TGTGCCACCAGCAGAGAACACACTAGCGGGTCCTACAATGAGCAGTTCTTC. It is translated as CATSREHTSGSYNEQFF.

This clonotype came up a few times. The chain has TRBV3-1 and TRBJ2-7; 9 positions agree with TRBD2. Germline values: CDR1 LGHDT, CDR2 YNNKEL (reference sequence). The V segment lost 1 base and the J segment 0 bases; nucleotides outside the gene matches: 4. This CDR3 region has 16 residues. CDR3 loop: CASSQGSGRTSYEQYF. The CDR3 nucleotides read TGTGCCAGCAGCCAAGGGAGCGGGAGGACCTCCTACGAGCAGTACTTC.

This clonotype showed up just a few times. V is TRBV24-1 and J is TRBJ2-3; no clear D gene. Trimming took off 2 bases at V and 2 bases at J, with 7 bases between the two ends. There are 14 residues in the CDR3. Germline loops: CDR1 KGHDR, CDR2 SFDVKD. The CDR3: CATSDSAATDTQYF. CDR3 sequence (DNA): TGTGCCACCAGTGATTCGGCAGCCACAGATACGCAGTATTTT.

This clonotype was seen only a few times. The genes are TRBV5-1 and TRBJ1-1; D unclear. This CDR3 has 15 residues. Trimming shortened V by 0 bases and J by 0 bases, and 9 bases separated the two germline ends. Germline lookup yields CDR1 SGHRS and CDR2 YFSETQ. CDR3 protein: CASSLGADLNTEAFF. In nucleotides, the CDR3 is TGCGCCAGCAGCTTGGGAGCAGACCTGAACACTGAAGCTTTCTTT.

The chain has TRBV6-1 and TRBJ1-1, with a tentative D call TRBD1 (6 bases). There are 16 residues in the CDR3. Trimming took off 7 bases at V and 2 bases at J, with 20 bases between the two ends. The V gene's germline CDR1 is MNHNS and CDR2 SASEGT. The CDR3 region is CASNKGGGTSNTEAFF. For the CDR3, the DNA is TGTGCCAGCAATAAAGGGGGTGGGACCTCAAACACTGAAGCTTTCTTT.

The rearrangement joins TRBV25-1 to TRBJ2-6; D is perhaps TRBD2 (6 bases). The CDR3 length is 14 residues. V was clipped by 3 bases and J by 9 bases, with 12 bases between them. Germline CDR1 and CDR2: MGHDK and SYGVNS. This CDR3 reads CASSDPGTYNVLTF. DNA for the CDR3: TGTGCCAGCAGTGACCCCGGGACTTACAACGTCCTGACTTTC.

This rearrangement joins TRBV20-1 to TRBJ1-1, with 7 nucleotides matching TRBD1. The CDR3 spans 16 residues. Germline CDR1 DFQATT, CDR2 SNEGSKA (reference sequence). Losses at the gene ends were 0 bases for V and 3 bases for J; bases not matched to a gene: 10. CDR3 DNA sequence: TGCAGTGCTAGAGATAACACAGGGGTTAGGTACACTGAAGCTTTCTTT. Translation: CSARDNTGVRYTEAFF.

This chain links TRBV7-9 with TRBJ2-1; D is unclear. This CDR3 comprises 14 residues. Trimming stripped 1 base from V and 8 bases from J, with 12 bases between. Germline V gene sequence: CDR1 SEHNR, CDR2 FQNEAQ (reference sequence). DNA for the CDR3: TGTGCCAGCAGCTTAGGTCGCTGGGTGGATGAGCAGTTCTTC. It codes for CASSLGRWVDEQFF. The full variable domain, in which reference TRBV7-9 and TRBJ2-1 provide the parts outside the CDR3, is DTGVSQNPRHKITKRGQNVTFRCDPISEHNRLYWYRQTLGQGPEFLTYFQNEAQLEKSRLLSDRFSAERPKGSFSTLEIQRTEQGDSAMYLCASSLGRWVDEQFFGPGTRLTVL.

This clonotype came up a few times. The chain has TRBV6-5 and TRBJ2-3, with unresolved D. Germline CDR1 and CDR2: MNHEY and SVGAGI. V was trimmed by 0 bases and J by 0 bases, leaving 4 bases between them. This CDR3 spans 14 amino acids. CDR3 loop: CASSYSDSTDTQYF. As DNA, the CDR3 is TGTGCCAGCAGTTACTCGGACAGCACAGATACGCAGTATTTT.

The gene calls are TRBV3-1 and TRBJ2-1, with D unclear. Germline loops: CDR1 LGHDT, CDR2 YNNKEL (reference sequence). V was cut by 4 bases and J by 0 bases, with 19 bases left in between. This CDR3 is 18 amino acids long. The CDR3 loop is CASSPSFGAASSYNEQFF. The CDR3, as DNA: TGTGCCAGCAGCCCCAGTTTCGGAGCCGCCAGCTCCTACAATGAGCAGTTCTTC.

This clonotype was seen only a few times. The chain has TRBV5-1 and TRBJ1-1, with D tentatively TRBD1 (6 bases). CDR1 is SGHRS and CDR2 is YFSETQ in the germline V gene. The CDR3 consists of 16 residues. The V gene lost 0 bases and the J gene lost 11 bases, with 23 bases spanning the gap. The CDR3 nucleotides read TGCGCCAGCAGCTTGGGACGTTTGGGGGCAGGGGAGGATGCTTTCTTT. Encoded protein: CASSLGRLGAGEDAFF.

The chain is built from TRBV20-1 and TRBJ2-5; TRBD2 matches at 7 bases. The CDR3 length is 14 residues. V shed 4 bases and J 5 bases; nucleotides not matched to a gene: 10. Germline V CDR1 and CDR2: DFQATT, SNEGSKA (reference sequence). The CDR3 region is CSAIGGTIMETQYF. CDR3 nucleotides: TGCAGTGCTATTGGGGGGACTATTATGGAGACCCAGTACTTC.